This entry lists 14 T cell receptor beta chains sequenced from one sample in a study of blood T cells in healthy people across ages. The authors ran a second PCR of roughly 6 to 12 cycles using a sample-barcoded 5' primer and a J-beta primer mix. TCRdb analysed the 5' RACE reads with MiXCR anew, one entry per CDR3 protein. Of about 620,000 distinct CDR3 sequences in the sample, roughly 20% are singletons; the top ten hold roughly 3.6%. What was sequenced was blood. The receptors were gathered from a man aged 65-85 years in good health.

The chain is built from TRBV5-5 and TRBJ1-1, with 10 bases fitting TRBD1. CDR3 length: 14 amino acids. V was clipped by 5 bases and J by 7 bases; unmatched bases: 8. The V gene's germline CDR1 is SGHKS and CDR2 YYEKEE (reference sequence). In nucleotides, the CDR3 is TGTGCCAGCAGTTCCGGGACAGGGGTTAGTGAAGCTTTCTTT. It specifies CASSSGTGVSEAFF.

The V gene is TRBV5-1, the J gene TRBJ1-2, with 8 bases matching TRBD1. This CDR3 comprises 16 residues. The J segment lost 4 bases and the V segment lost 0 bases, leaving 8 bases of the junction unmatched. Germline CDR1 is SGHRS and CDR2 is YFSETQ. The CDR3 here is CASSLAGDRRSYGYTF. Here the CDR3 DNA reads TGCGCCAGCAGCTTGGCCGGGGACAGGAGGAGCTATGGCTACACCTTC.

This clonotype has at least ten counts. This CDR3 is CATSDPGQGSSYNEQFF. The CDR3 bases are TGTGCCACCAGTGACCCTGGACAGGGTAGCTCCTACAATGAGCAGTTCTTC. The chain combines TRBV24-1 with TRBJ2-1, with TRBD1 identical over 8 bases. The CDR3 sequence is 17 residues long. The germline V gene has CDR1 KGHDR and CDR2 SFDVKD. Trimming took 4 bases from V and 0 from J; bases not matched to a gene: 7.

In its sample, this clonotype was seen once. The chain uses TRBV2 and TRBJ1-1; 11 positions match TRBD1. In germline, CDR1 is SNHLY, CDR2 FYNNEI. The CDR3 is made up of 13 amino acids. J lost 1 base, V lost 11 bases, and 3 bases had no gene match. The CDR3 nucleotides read TGTGCCGGGGACAGGGGGAAGAACACTGAAGCTTTCTTT. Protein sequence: CAGDRGKNTEAFF.

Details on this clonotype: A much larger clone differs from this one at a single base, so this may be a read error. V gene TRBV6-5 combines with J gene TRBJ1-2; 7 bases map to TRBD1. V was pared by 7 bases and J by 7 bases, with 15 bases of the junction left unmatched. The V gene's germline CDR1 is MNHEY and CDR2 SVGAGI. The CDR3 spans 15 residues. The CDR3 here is CASKISAGGNCGYTF. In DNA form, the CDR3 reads TGTGCCAGCAAGATTTCGGCAGGGGGGAATTGTGGCTACACCTTC.

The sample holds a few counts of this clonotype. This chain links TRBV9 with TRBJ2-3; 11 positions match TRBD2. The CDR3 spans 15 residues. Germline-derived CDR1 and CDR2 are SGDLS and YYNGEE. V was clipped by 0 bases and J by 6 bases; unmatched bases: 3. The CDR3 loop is CASSVGGLAGDTQYF. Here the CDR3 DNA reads TGTGCCAGCAGCGTAGGAGGACTAGCGGGTGATACGCAGTATTTT.

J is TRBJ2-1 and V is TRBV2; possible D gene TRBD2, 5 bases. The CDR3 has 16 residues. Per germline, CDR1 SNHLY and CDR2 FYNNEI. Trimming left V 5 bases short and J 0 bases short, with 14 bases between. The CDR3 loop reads CASSPNTGSSYNEQFF. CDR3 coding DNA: TGTGCCAGCAGTCCTAATACGGGAAGCTCCTACAATGAGCAGTTCTTC. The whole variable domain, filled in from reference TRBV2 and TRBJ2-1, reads EPEVTQTPSHQVTQMGQEVILRCVPISNHLYFYWYRQILGQKVEFLVSFYNNEISEKSEIFDDQFSVERPDGSNFTLKIRSTKLEDSAMYFCASSPNTGSSYNEQFFGPGTRLTVL.

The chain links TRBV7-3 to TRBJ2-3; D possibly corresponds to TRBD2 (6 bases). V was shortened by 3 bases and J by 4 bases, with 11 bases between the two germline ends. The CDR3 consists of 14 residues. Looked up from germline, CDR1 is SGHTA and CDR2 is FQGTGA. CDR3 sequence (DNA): TGTGCCAGCAGCTTGGACGGGAGCCCAGATACGCAGTATTTT. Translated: CASSLDGSPDTQYF.

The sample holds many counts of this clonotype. The CDR3 sequence is CSALLVETQYF. CDR3 sequence (DNA): TGCAGTGCCCTTCTTGTGGAGACCCAGTACTTC. The V and J genes are TRBV20-1 and TRBJ2-5; D uncertain. This CDR3 is 11 amino acids long. Germline values: CDR1 DFQATT, CDR2 SNEGSKA (reference sequence). V dropped 6 bases and J dropped 5 bases, with 10 bases sitting between them.

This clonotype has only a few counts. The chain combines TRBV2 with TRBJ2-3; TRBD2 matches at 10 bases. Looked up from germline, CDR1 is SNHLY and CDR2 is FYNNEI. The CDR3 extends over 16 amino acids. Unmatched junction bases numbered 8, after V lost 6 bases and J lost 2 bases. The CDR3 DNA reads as TGTGCCAGCAGGATCACCGGGACTAGCGTCACAGATACGCAGTATTTT. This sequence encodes CASRITGTSVTDTQYF.

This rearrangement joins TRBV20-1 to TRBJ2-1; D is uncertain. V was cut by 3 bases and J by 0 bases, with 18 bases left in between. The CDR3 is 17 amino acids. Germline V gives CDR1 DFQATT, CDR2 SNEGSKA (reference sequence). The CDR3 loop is CSARSEWGPSSYNEQFF. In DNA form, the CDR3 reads TGCAGTGCTAGGAGCGAGTGGGGTCCGAGCTCCTACAATGAGCAGTTCTTC.

CDR3 sequence (DNA): TGCAGTGCTAGTAAGCCCCCGGCAGGGGGCCAAGAGACCCAGTACTTC. Translated, it gives CSASKPPAGGQETQYF. The chain carries TRBV20-1 and TRBJ2-5; TRBD1 agrees at 7 bases. This CDR3 comprises 16 residues. CDR1 DFQATT and CDR2 SNEGSKA come from the germline V gene (reference sequence). Germline trimming cut 3 bases from V and 1 base from J; bases unmatched to any gene: 11.

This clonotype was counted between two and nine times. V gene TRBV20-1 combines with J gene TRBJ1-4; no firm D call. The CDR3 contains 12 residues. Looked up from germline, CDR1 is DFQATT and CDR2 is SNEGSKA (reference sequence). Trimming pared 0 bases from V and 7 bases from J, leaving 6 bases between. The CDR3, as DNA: TGCAGTGCTAGAGATGGCATTGAAAAACTGTTTTTT. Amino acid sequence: CSARDGIEKLFF.

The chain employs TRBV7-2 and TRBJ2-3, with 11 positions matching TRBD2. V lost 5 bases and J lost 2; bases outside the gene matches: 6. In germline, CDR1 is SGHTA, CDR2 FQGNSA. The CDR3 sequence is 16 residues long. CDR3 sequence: CASSDMGLAVTDTQYF. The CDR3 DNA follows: TGTGCCAGCAGCGACATGGGACTAGCGGTCACAGATACGCAGTATTTT.